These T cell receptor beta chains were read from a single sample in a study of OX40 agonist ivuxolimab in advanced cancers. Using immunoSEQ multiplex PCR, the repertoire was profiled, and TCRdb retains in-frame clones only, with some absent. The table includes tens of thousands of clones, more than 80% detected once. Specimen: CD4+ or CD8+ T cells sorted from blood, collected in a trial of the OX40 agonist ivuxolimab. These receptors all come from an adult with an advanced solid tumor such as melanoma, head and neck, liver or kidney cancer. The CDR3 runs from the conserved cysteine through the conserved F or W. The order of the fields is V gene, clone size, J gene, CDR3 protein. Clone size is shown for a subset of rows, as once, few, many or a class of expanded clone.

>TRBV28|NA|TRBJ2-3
CASSLAGARDTQYF
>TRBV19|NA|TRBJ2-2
CASSPIAGGPIGELFF
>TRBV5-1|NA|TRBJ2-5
CASSPGQGPLGTQYF
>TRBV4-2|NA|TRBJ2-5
CASSQDQPRGLYQETQYF
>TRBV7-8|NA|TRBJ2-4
CASSLSVVGRGIAKNIQYF
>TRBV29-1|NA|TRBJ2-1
CSVEDPGEQFF
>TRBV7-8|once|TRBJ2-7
CASSFAGGDNEQYF
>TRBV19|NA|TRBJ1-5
CASSIEGPNQPQHF
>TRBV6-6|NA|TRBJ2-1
CASSFPASGSLWEQFF
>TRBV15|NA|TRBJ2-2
CATSKRTSATGELFF
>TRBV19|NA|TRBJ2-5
CASSVRETQYF
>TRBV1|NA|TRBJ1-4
CTSPPWEKLFF
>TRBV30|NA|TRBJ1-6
CAWSVRKDSPLHF
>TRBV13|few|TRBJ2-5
CASSSPRGTGSDETQYF
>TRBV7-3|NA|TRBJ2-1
CASSLDRANEQFF
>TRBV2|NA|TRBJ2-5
CASGLEAETQYF
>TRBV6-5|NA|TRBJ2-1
CASRSSGTIYNEQFF
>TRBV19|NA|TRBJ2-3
CASSIQGFADTQYF
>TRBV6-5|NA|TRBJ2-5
CASSPESGRVETQYF
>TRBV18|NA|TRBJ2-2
CASSPSMLAGLTGELFF
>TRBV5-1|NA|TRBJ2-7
CASSLVAGSSYEQYF
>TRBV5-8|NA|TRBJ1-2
CASSWTGYGYTF
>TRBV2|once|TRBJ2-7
CASSISGPGHEQYF
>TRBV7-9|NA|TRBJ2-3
CASSSWQNTLSTDTQYF
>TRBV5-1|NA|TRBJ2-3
CASSLSPSGGGLNTQYF
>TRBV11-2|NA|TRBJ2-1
CASRPPGGSHNEQFF
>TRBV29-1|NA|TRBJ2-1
CSVVGSTSYNEQFF
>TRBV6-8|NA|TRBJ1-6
CASSYSSTERRGPLHF
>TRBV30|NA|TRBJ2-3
CAWGLAGGINTQYF
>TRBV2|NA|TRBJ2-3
CASSGRDGSHTDTQYF
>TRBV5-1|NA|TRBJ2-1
CASSLAGGNNEQFF
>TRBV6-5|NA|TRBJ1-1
CASSYKGLDTEAFF
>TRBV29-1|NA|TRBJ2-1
CSVAGTGVGNEQFF
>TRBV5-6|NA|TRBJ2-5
CASSFKPSGQETQYF
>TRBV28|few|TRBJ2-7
CASSSPGTSHYEQYF
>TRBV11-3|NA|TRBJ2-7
CASSLQGPTYEQYF
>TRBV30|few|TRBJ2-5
CAWSSISGGTQYF
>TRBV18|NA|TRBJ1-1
CASSPDSVTEAFF
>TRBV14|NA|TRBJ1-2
CASSPLGRGNGYTF
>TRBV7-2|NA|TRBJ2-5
CASSLNTAGARETQYF
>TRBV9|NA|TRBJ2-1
CASSPPQPSYNEQFF
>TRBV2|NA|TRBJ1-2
CASSEAPQNRNYGYTF
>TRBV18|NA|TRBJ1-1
CASSPLQNTEAFF
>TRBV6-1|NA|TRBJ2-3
CASSDGLAVDTQYF
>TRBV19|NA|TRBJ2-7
CASSFSASYEQYF
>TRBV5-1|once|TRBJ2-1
CASSLVSGSFNEQFF
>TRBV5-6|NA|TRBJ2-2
CASSLTVTGELFF
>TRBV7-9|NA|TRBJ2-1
CASSLGGTGAHEQFF
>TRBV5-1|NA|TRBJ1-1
CASSTEENTEAFF
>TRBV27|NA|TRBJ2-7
CASSPGWGDTYEQYF
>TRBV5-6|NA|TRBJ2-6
CASSYATLSGANVLTF
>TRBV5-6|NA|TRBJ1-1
CASSKAGTGWNTEAFF
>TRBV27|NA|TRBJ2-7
CASRPLGLAGGRTYEQYF
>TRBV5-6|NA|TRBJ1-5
CASSMDRNQPQHF